A single sample gave rise to the 10 T cell receptor beta chains below, sequenced in a study of blood T cell repertoires in COVID-19 (dated by TCRdb to the early 2020s). Receptor amplification or capture employed the immunoSEQ multiplex PCR assay. In its TCRdb copy, this immuneACCESS table keeps in-frame sequences only and misses some clones. Where compared with another copy, unresolved V genes explain less than half of these, and the others have no known cause. A total of approximately 200,000 clones appear in this sample, 82% of them only once. The top ten constitute roughly 10% of the sample. The sample comprised PBMCs or T cells enriched from blood (not recorded which). Every receptor here comes from a man aged 35-49 years who had recovered from COVID-19.

V usage is TRBV7-9 and J usage is TRBJ1-2; D possibly corresponds to TRBD1 (6 bases). Germline CDR1 is SEHNR and CDR2 is FQNEAQ (reference sequence). The CDR3 extends over 15 amino acids. The ends were cut back, 5 bases at V and 5 bases at J, with 18 bases in the middle. CDR3 nucleotide sequence: TGTGCCAGCAGCCCGGTTGGCAGGGGAAGGTATGGCTACACCTTC. Encoded protein: CASSPVGRGRYGYTF.

This sequence joins TRBV2 and TRBJ2-7, with 7 bases matching TRBD2. The J segment lost 5 bases and the V segment lost 0 bases, leaving 7 bases of the junction unmatched. Germline lookup yields CDR1 SNHLY and CDR2 FYNNEI. The CDR3 loop spans 15 amino acids. The CDR3 coding sequence is TGTGCCAGCAGTGAAGCGGGAGGGCCGCCTCACGAGCAGTACGTC. The encoded protein is CASSEAGGPPHEQYV.

V gene TRBV18 combines with J gene TRBJ2-7; D is uncertain. The CDR3 is 13 amino acids. V shed 0 bases and J shed 5 bases, with 8 bases lying between them. From germline, CDR1 is KGHSH and CDR2 LQKENI. The CDR3 here is CASSPPSFHEQYF. CDR3 coding DNA: TGTGCCAGCTCACCACCTAGCTTCCACGAGCAGTACTTC.

J is TRBJ1-3 and V is TRBV9, with D tentatively TRBD1 (5 bases). The CDR3 sequence is 15 residues long. Germline-derived CDR1 and CDR2 are SGDLS and YYNGEE. Trimming took off 4 bases at V and 3 bases at J, with 14 bases between the two ends. The CDR3 DNA reads as TGTGCCAGCAGCAGCACAGGTACAGGTGGAAACACCATATATTTT. Amino acids: CASSSTGTGGNTIYF.

The V gene is TRBV2, the J gene TRBJ2-1, with D possibly TRBD2 on 5 matching bases. The germline V and J ends were trimmed by 3 bases and 2 bases, with 11 bases remaining between them. The CDR3 has 15 residues. Germline values: CDR1 SNHLY, CDR2 FYNNEI. The CDR3 region has the DNA TGTGCCAGCAGTGATCGGGCGGGCCCCTACAATGAGCAGTTCTTC. Amino acid sequence: CASSDRAGPYNEQFF.

This chain uses TRBV13 with TRBJ2-3, with D perhaps matching TRBD1 (5 bases). Germline-derived CDR1 and CDR2 are PRHDT and FYEKMQ (reference sequence). V was clipped by 6 bases and J by 5 bases, with 15 bases between them. The CDR3 is 14 amino acids. In nucleotides, the CDR3 is TGTGCCAGCAGACCCTGGGCAGGGATAGATACGCAGTATTTT. Amino acid sequence: CASRPWAGIDTQYF.

This chain links TRBV3-1 (or the pseudogene TRBV3-2) with TRBJ2-1, with 10 bases that match TRBD2. The CDR3 totals 14 residues. From germline, CDR1 is LGHDT and CDR2 YNNKEL (reference sequence). The junction had 3 bases not matched to a gene; V was cut back by 4 bases and J by 6 bases. The CDR3 DNA sequence: TGTGCCAGCAGCCTTAGCGGGAGGTTCAATGAGCAGTTCTTC. As protein: CASSLSGRFNEQFF.

This chain uses TRBV19 with TRBJ2-1; D ambiguous. The length of the CDR3 is 13 residues. With 5 bases removed from V and 0 bases from J, the gap between germline ends came to 5 bases. Germline V gene data show CDR1 as LNHDA and CDR2 as SQIVND (reference sequence). Here the CDR3 DNA reads TGTGCCAGTAGTCCCCGCTCCTACAATGAGCAGTTCTTC. Translation: CASSPRSYNEQFF.

The V gene is TRBV6-2 or TRBV6-3, the J gene TRBJ1-5, with 9 nucleotides matching TRBD1. Per the germline V gene, CDR1 is MNHEY and CDR2 is SVGEGT. The CDR3 is 16 amino acids. With V trimmed by 6 bases and J by 0 bases, 6 bases remained unmatched. CDR3 amino acids: CASSPRQGVSNQPQHF. The DNA for the CDR3 is TGTGCCAGCAGCCCAAGACAGGGGGTTAGCAATCAGCCCCAGCATTTT.

The rearrangement uses TRBV7-8 and TRBJ2-1; TRBD1 is a possible D gene (6 bases). The CDR3 has 17 amino acids. The V and J ends lost 0 bases and 6 bases respectively, with 18 bases between them. Germline CDR1 SGHVS, CDR2 FQNEAQ. As DNA, the CDR3 is TGTGCCAGCAGCTTAGCGAGCCACAGGGCCGGAATCAATGAGCAGTTCTTC. It encodes CASSLASHRAGINEQFF.